The sequence of this TCR beta chain was determined in a study of blood T cell repertoires in COVID-19. In germline, CDR1 is KGHSH, CDR2 LQKENI. This CDR3 has 15 residues. Losses at the gene ends were 4 bases for V and 5 bases for J; bases not matched to a gene: 5. This table comes from immunoSEQ multiplex PCR, and its TCRdb copy is limited to in-frame clones, with some not included. Of about 210,000 clones in the sample, 75% to 90% were seen once. Sequenced input: peripheral blood. The receptor was derived from a woman aged 65 to 85 with COVID-19, enrolled during active disease. The gene calls are TRBV18 and TRBJ1-1; 12 bases map to TRBD1. The CDR3 reads CASSLGTGGDTEAFF. CDR3 DNA sequence: TGTGCCAGCTCACTGGGGACAGGGGGCGATACTGAAGCTTTCTTT. Together with reference TRBV18 and TRBJ1-1, the CDR3 gives the full variable domain: NAGVMQNPRHLVRRRGQEARLRCSPMKGHSHVYWYRQLPEEGLKFMVYLQKENIIDESGMPKERFSAEFPKEGPSILRIQQVVRGDSAAYFCASSLGTGGDTEAFFGQGTRLTVV.